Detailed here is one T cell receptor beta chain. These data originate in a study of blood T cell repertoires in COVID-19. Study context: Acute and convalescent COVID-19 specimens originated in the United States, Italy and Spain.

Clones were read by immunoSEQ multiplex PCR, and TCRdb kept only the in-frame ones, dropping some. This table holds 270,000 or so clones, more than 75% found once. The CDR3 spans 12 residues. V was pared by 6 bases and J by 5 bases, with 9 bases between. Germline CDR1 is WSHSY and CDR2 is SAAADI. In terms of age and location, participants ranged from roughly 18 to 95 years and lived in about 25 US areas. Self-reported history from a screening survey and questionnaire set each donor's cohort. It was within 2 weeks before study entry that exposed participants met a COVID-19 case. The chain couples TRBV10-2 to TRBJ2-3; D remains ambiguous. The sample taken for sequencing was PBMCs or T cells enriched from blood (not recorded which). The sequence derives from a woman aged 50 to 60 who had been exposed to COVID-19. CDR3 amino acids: CASRGKEDTQYF. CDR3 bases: TGCGCCAGCAGGGGCAAAGAAGATACGCAGTATTTT.